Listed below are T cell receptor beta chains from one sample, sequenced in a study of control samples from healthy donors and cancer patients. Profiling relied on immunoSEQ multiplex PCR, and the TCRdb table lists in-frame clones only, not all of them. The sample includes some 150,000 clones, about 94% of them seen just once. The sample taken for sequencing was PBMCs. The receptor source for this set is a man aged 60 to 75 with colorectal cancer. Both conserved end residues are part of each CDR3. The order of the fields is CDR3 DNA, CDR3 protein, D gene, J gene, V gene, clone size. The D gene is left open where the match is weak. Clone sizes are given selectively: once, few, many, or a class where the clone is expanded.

cdr3_nt: TGTGCCAGCAGCCCTGGGGACACGAATGGCTACACCTTC; cdr3_aa: CASSPGDTNGYTF; d_call: -; j_call: TRBJ1-2; v_call: TRBV4-2; clone_size: -
cdr3_nt: TGTGCCAGCAGTTCCCAGGACAGGGGGCTCACCGGGGAGCTGTTTTTT; cdr3_aa: CASSSQDRGLTGELFF; d_call: TRBD1; j_call: TRBJ2-2; v_call: TRBV6-5; clone_size: -
cdr3_nt: TGCGCCAGCAGCCAAGAATGGGGCAGGGCTGGAAACACCATATATTTT; cdr3_aa: CASSQEWGRAGNTIYF; d_call: -; j_call: TRBJ1-3; v_call: TRBV4-1; clone_size: once
cdr3_nt: TGTGCCAGCAGCCTGGGGGGCTTCTATGGCTACACCTTC; cdr3_aa: CASSLGGFYGYTF; d_call: -; j_call: TRBJ1-2; v_call: TRBV11-2; clone_size: -
cdr3_nt: TGTGCCAGCAGCTCCTCCCGGGGAGAAGCTTTCTTT; cdr3_aa: CASSSSRGEAFF; d_call: -; j_call: TRBJ1-1; v_call: TRBV11-3; clone_size: few
cdr3_nt: TGTGCCAGCAGCTTCGGACTAGCGGGGACCGGGGAGCTGTTTTTT; cdr3_aa: CASSFGLAGTGELFF; d_call: TRBD2; j_call: TRBJ2-2; v_call: TRBV7-9; clone_size: -
cdr3_nt: TGTGCCAGCAGCTGGGGGACTGCCGCCGGCACTGAAGCTTTCTTT; cdr3_aa: CASSWGTAAGTEAFF; d_call: -; j_call: TRBJ1-1; v_call: TRBV5-5; clone_size: -
cdr3_nt: TGTGCCAGCAGCGCACATCGGACAGGGCCCACAGATACGCAGTATTTT; cdr3_aa: CASSAHRTGPTDTQYF; d_call: TRBD1; j_call: TRBJ2-3; v_call: TRBV9; clone_size: -
cdr3_nt: TGTGCCAGTAGTACCGGGGGTTACACCGGGGAGCTGTTTTTT; cdr3_aa: CASSTGGYTGELFF; d_call: -; j_call: TRBJ2-2; v_call: TRBV19; clone_size: -
cdr3_nt: TGTGCCGGGAAGGCCGGGACAGGGGTTCACGGGGAGCTGTTTTTT; cdr3_aa: CAGKAGTGVHGELFF; d_call: TRBD1; j_call: TRBJ2-2; v_call: TRBV7-9; clone_size: -
cdr3_nt: TGTGCCAGCAGTCAGTCGGGGGACAGCTATGGCTACACCTTC; cdr3_aa: CASSQSGDSYGYTF; d_call: TRBD1; j_call: TRBJ1-2; v_call: TRBV28; clone_size: -
cdr3_nt: TGTGCCAGCAGTTACGACCTGGCGGGGCTGGGGACCCAGTACTTC; cdr3_aa: CASSYDLAGLGTQYF; d_call: -; j_call: TRBJ2-5; v_call: TRBV6-5; clone_size: -
cdr3_nt: TGCGCCAGCAGCTTAGGGGGGGTTGCCTACGAGCAGTACTTC; cdr3_aa: CASSLGGVAYEQYF; d_call: -; j_call: TRBJ2-7; v_call: TRBV5-1; clone_size: -
cdr3_nt: TGTGCCAGCAAGTCGACAGGTTTTGCAAACGAGCAGTACTTC; cdr3_aa: CASKSTGFANEQYF; d_call: -; j_call: TRBJ2-7; v_call: TRBV6-5; clone_size: -
cdr3_nt: TGTGCCAGTAGTATGGGGAACAGGGACACTGAAGCTTTCTTT; cdr3_aa: CASSMGNRDTEAFF; d_call: -; j_call: TRBJ1-1; v_call: TRBV19; clone_size: -
cdr3_nt: TGTGCCAGCAGCTTAGGAGGAGGTTACGAGCAGTACTTC; cdr3_aa: CASSLGGGYEQYF; d_call: -; j_call: TRBJ2-7; v_call: TRBV11-3; clone_size: -
cdr3_nt: TGTGCCACCAGCGGGACAGGGACTACTTATGGCTACACCTTC; cdr3_aa: CATSGTGTTYGYTF; d_call: TRBD1; j_call: TRBJ1-2; v_call: TRBV24-1; clone_size: -
cdr3_nt: TGTGCCTGGAATAAAAAACAGGGAAAGGGCAATCAGCCCCAGCATTTT; cdr3_aa: CAWNKKQGKGNQPQHF; d_call: -; j_call: TRBJ1-5; v_call: TRBV30; clone_size: -
cdr3_nt: TGCGCCAGCAGCTCCGGGACAGGGGCAACTAATGAAAAACTGTTTTTT; cdr3_aa: CASSSGTGATNEKLFF; d_call: TRBD1; j_call: TRBJ1-4; v_call: TRBV5-1; clone_size: -
cdr3_nt: TGTGCCAGCAGCGCACGGACGGTAGATACGCAGTATTTT; cdr3_aa: CASSARTVDTQYF; d_call: -; j_call: TRBJ2-3; v_call: TRBV9; clone_size: -
cdr3_nt: TGTGCCAGCAGGGAAACAGGTGCCTATGGCTACACCTTC; cdr3_aa: CASRETGAYGYTF; d_call: -; j_call: TRBJ1-2; v_call: TRBV3-1/TRBV3-2; clone_size: -
cdr3_nt: TGTGCCAGCAAAGCTAGCAATCAGCCCCAGCATTTT; cdr3_aa: CASKASNQPQHF; d_call: -; j_call: TRBJ1-5; v_call: TRBV2; clone_size: -
cdr3_nt: TGTGCCAGTAGCTCGGAACTGGGGCAGCCCCAGCATTTT; cdr3_aa: CASSSELGQPQHF; d_call: -; j_call: TRBJ1-5; v_call: TRBV19; clone_size: -
cdr3_nt: TGTGCCAGCAGCCAAGCCGGGACTCAGAGTGGCTACACCTTC; cdr3_aa: CASSQAGTQSGYTF; d_call: -; j_call: TRBJ1-2; v_call: TRBV3-1/TRBV3-2; clone_size: -
cdr3_nt: TGTGCCAGTAGTATACTGCAGGGCGCAACCTACAATGAGCAGTTCTTC; cdr3_aa: CASSILQGATYNEQFF; d_call: -; j_call: TRBJ2-1; v_call: TRBV19; clone_size: -
cdr3_nt: TGTGCCAGCAGCTTAAGCTCCAGAGCCTATAATTCACCCCTCCACTTT; cdr3_aa: CASSLSSRAYNSPLHF; d_call: -; j_call: TRBJ1-6; v_call: TRBV7-9; clone_size: -
cdr3_nt: TGTGCCAGCAGCCAAGATCCGAGCGGGGGCTACGAGCAGTACTTC; cdr3_aa: CASSQDPSGGYEQYF; d_call: TRBD2; j_call: TRBJ2-7; v_call: TRBV3-1/TRBV3-2; clone_size: -
cdr3_nt: TGTGCCAGCAGTTTAGACGGGCAGGAACTTCACACCTTC; cdr3_aa: CASSLDGQELHTF; d_call: -; j_call: TRBJ1-2; v_call: TRBV12-3/TRBV12-4; clone_size: -
cdr3_nt: TGCGCCAGCAGCCAGCGGGGGGTCTCCTACGAGCAGTACTTC; cdr3_aa: CASSQRGVSYEQYF; d_call: TRBD2; j_call: TRBJ2-7; v_call: TRBV5-1; clone_size: -
cdr3_nt: TGCGCCAGCAGCTTGGCGTCGATGAACACTGAAGCTTTCTTT; cdr3_aa: CASSLASMNTEAFF; d_call: -; j_call: TRBJ1-1; v_call: TRBV5-1; clone_size: -
cdr3_nt: TGTGCCAGCAGCTTAACCCCACCCGGGCTAGCGGGGGGGTACGAGCAGTACTTC; cdr3_aa: CASSLTPPGLAGGYEQYF; d_call: TRBD2; j_call: TRBJ2-7; v_call: TRBV11-3; clone_size: -
cdr3_nt: TGTGCCAGCAGAGTGGACAGGGAATACGAGCAGTACTTC; cdr3_aa: CASRVDREYEQYF; d_call: TRBD1; j_call: TRBJ2-7; v_call: TRBV2; clone_size: -
cdr3_nt: TGTGCCAGCAGTTACGGAGGGATCGATGAAAAACTGTTTTTT; cdr3_aa: CASSYGGIDEKLFF; d_call: -; j_call: TRBJ1-4; v_call: TRBV6-5; clone_size: -
cdr3_nt: TGTGCCAGCAGGGGCAGGGGAGGAGGAAACACCATATATTTT; cdr3_aa: CASRGRGGGNTIYF; d_call: -; j_call: TRBJ1-3; v_call: TRBV28; clone_size: -
cdr3_nt: TGCGCCAGCAGGAACTGGGACAGCTACGAGCAGTACTTC; cdr3_aa: CASRNWDSYEQYF; d_call: TRBD1; j_call: TRBJ2-7; v_call: TRBV10-2; clone_size: -
cdr3_nt: TGTGCCAGCTCCCCAGGCTACGGACAGGGTAGCTCTGGGGCCAACGTCCTGACTTTC; cdr3_aa: CASSPGYGQGSSGANVLTF; d_call: TRBD1; j_call: TRBJ2-6; v_call: TRBV18; clone_size: -
cdr3_nt: TGTGCCAGCAGTAAACAGGGAGGGACTGAAGCTTTCTTT; cdr3_aa: CASSKQGGTEAFF; d_call: -; j_call: TRBJ1-1; v_call: TRBV12-3/TRBV12-4; clone_size: -
cdr3_nt: TGTGCCACCAGCCCCAGGGGAGGCCCAGATACGCAGTATTTT; cdr3_aa: CATSPRGGPDTQYF; d_call: -; j_call: TRBJ2-3; v_call: TRBV24-1; clone_size: -
cdr3_nt: TGCGCCAGCAGGCCGACAGTCCAAGAGACCCAGTACTTC; cdr3_aa: CASRPTVQETQYF; d_call: -; j_call: TRBJ2-5; v_call: TRBV5-1; clone_size: -
cdr3_nt: TGTGCCAGCAGCCAACCGGGACAGTACCTTAACACTGAAGCTTTCTTT; cdr3_aa: CASSQPGQYLNTEAFF; d_call: TRBD1; j_call: TRBJ1-1; v_call: TRBV14; clone_size: few
cdr3_nt: TGTGCCAGCAGTTTGGGGGTGCGTAGCACAGATACGCAGTATTTT; cdr3_aa: CASSLGVRSTDTQYF; d_call: -; j_call: TRBJ2-3; v_call: TRBV27; clone_size: -
cdr3_nt: TGTGCCAGCTCACCACCGGGGTCTGAAGGGTCACCCCTCCACTTT; cdr3_aa: CASSPPGSEGSPLHF; d_call: -; j_call: TRBJ1-6; v_call: TRBV18; clone_size: -
cdr3_nt: TGTGCCAGCAGCTTAGGAAGGGGAAAGAACACCGGGGAGCTGTTTTTT; cdr3_aa: CASSLGRGKNTGELFF; d_call: -; j_call: TRBJ2-2; v_call: TRBV7-2; clone_size: -
cdr3_nt: TGTGCCAGCAGTGGTAGCGGGGCGAGCACAGATACGCAGTATTTT; cdr3_aa: CASSGSGASTDTQYF; d_call: TRBD2; j_call: TRBJ2-3; v_call: TRBV6-4; clone_size: -